The 19 T cell receptor beta chains below were found in one sample sequenced in a study of T cell responses to AZD1222 COVID-19 vaccine. Using immunoSEQ multiplex PCR, the repertoire was profiled, and TCRdb retains in-frame clones only, with some absent. Among around 120,000 clones listed, about 92% were seen once. Sequenced material: peripheral blood, taken on day 0 of AZD1222 vaccination. Receptor source: an adult in good health.

The V call is TRBV11-2, the J call TRBJ2-7, with D tentatively TRBD1 (6 bases). CDR1 is SGHAT, CDR2 FQNNGV, per germline. CDR3 size: 13 residues. V lost 6 bases to trimming and J lost 1 base, with 10 bases between them. The CDR3 coding sequence is TGTGCCAGCAGTCCGGACAGTTCCTACGAGCAGTACTTC. Translating it yields CASSPDSSYEQYF.

The V gene is TRBV19, the J gene TRBJ2-1; D uncertain. Germline assignment: CDR1 LNHDA and CDR2 SQIVND (reference sequence). Trimming stripped 7 bases from V and 2 bases from J, with 15 bases between. The CDR3 extends over 15 amino acids. The CDR3 loop is CASTPGDLAYNEQFF. Written as DNA, the CDR3 is TGTGCCAGTACCCCGGGCGATTTAGCCTACAATGAGCAGTTCTTC.

The rearrangement uses TRBV29-1 and TRBJ2-7; D unresolved. Germline CDR1 is SQVTM and CDR2 is ANQGSEA. CDR3 length equals 12 residues. The V gene lost 5 bases and the J gene lost 4 bases, with 12 bases spanning the gap. Here the CDR3 reads CSVYGSKYEQYF. As DNA, the CDR3 is TGCAGCGTTTACGGGTCAAAATACGAGCAGTACTTC.

V and J are TRBV5-5 and TRBJ2-3, with D perhaps matching TRBD1 (5 bases). Trimming stripped 0 bases from V and 3 bases from J, with 14 bases between. The CDR3 loop spans 16 amino acids. Germline V gene data show CDR1 as SGHKS and CDR2 as YYEKEE (reference sequence). CDR3 DNA sequence: TGTGCCAGCAGCTTGGGACAGACCAGATTAACAGATACGCAGTATTTT. Translated: CASSLGQTRLTDTQYF.

This chain links TRBV28 with TRBJ1-6; tentative D call: TRBD1 (5 bases). This CDR3 is 17 amino acids long. With 2 bases removed from V and 5 bases from J, the gap between germline ends came to 16 bases. Germline lookup yields CDR1 MDHEN and CDR2 SYDVKM. In DNA form, the CDR3 reads TGTGCCAGCAGTTTAGGAATAGGGGTAAACAATAATTCACCCCTCCACTTT. This encodes CASSLGIGVNNNSPLHF.

V and J are TRBV30 and TRBJ2-7; TRBD2 might be the D (6 bases). The germline V gene encodes CDR1 GTSNPN and CDR2 SVGIG (reference sequence). V lost 2 bases and J lost 6, with 14 bases in between. This CDR3 comprises 13 residues. CDR3 region: CAWSLRGVSEQYF. Here the CDR3 DNA reads TGTGCCTGGAGTTTACGCGGGGTTTCCGAGCAGTACTTC.

The rearrangement links TRBV23-1 to TRBJ2-7; D unclear. TRBV23-1 carries the ORF label, with uncertain function. V gave up 6 bases and J gave up 3 bases, with 18 bases separating them. The CDR3 extends over 15 amino acids. The CDR3 region is CASSLSGRPNYEQYF. CDR3 DNA sequence: TGCGCCAGCAGCCTGTCGGGCAGACCTAACTACGAGCAGTACTTC.

The V gene is TRBV10-3, the J gene TRBJ1-2, with D unclear. The length of the CDR3 is 13 residues. The V and J ends lost 3 bases and 8 bases respectively, with 13 bases between them. The germline CDR1 and CDR2 sequences are ENHRY and SYGVKD. The CDR3, as DNA: TGTGCCATCAGTGAACTGGACGGTGGGGGCTACACCTTC. Its protein product is CAISELDGGGYTF.

The rearrangement joins TRBV18 to TRBJ1-2; D not certain. Trimming took 9 bases from V and 4 from J, leaving 6 bases between them. Germline CDR1 KGHSH, CDR2 LQKENI. CDR3 length equals 10 residues. The CDR3 region is CARPPYGYTF. CDR3 DNA sequence: TGTGCCAGACCACCCTATGGCTACACCTTC.

The V gene is TRBV28, the J gene TRBJ2-5; TRBD2 matches 12 bases. Germline values: CDR1 MDHEN, CDR2 SYDVKM. This CDR3 contains 18 residues. V lost 3 bases, J lost 5 bases, and 13 bases stayed unmatched. The CDR3 bases are TGTGCCAGCAGTTTTCCTAGCGGGAGGGCCTCGATAAGGGAGACCCAGTACTTC. It yields the protein CASSFPSGRASIRETQYF. The full variable domain, in which reference TRBV28 and TRBJ2-5 provide the parts outside the CDR3, is DVKVTQSSRYLVKRTGEKVFLECVQDMDHENMFWYRQDPGLGLRLIYFSYDVKMKEKGDIPEGYSVSREKKERFSLILESASTNQTSMYLCASSFPSGRASIRETQYFGPGTRLLVL.

This sequence joins TRBV28 and TRBJ1-2, with 7 bases identical to TRBD1. Unmatched junction bases numbered 15, after V lost 6 bases and J lost 8 bases. The germline V gene has CDR1 MDHEN and CDR2 SYDVKM. The CDR3 sequence is 15 residues long. CDR3 sequence: CASSFRQGVGKGYTF. Here the CDR3 DNA reads TGTGCCAGCAGCTTCCGACAGGGTGTGGGGAAGGGCTACACCTTC.

This clone was seen just once. The chain employs TRBV2 and TRBJ2-1; 11 positions agree with TRBD2. The CDR3 covers 14 residues. J was trimmed by 10 bases and V by 6 bases; bases with no gene match: 8. Germline V gene sequence: CDR1 SNHLY, CDR2 FYNNEI. The CDR3 DNA is TGTGCCAGCAGAGTAGCGGGAGGGCTAGAAGAGCAGTTCTTC. Its translation is CASRVAGGLEEQFF.

The V gene is TRBV28, the J gene TRBJ2-7; 13 nucleotides align to TRBD2. The CDR3 length is 16 residues. Germline CDR1 is MDHEN and CDR2 is SYDVKM. The ends lost 1 base at V and 4 bases at J; junction bases unmatched: 4. The chain's CDR3 is CASSLFPGLAGYEQYF. As DNA, the CDR3 is TGTGCCAGCAGTTTATTCCCGGGACTAGCGGGGTACGAGCAGTACTTC.

The J gene is TRBJ2-2, the V gene TRBV24-1; 9 bases line up with TRBD1. V trimming: 4 bases; J trimming: 2 bases; junction bases outside the gene matches: 1. Germline values: CDR1 KGHDR, CDR2 SFDVKD. The CDR3 sequence is 15 residues long. The CDR3 sequence is CATSEDRGNTGELFF. The CDR3 DNA reads TGTGCCACCAGTGAGGACAGGGGCAACACCGGGGAGCTGTTTTTT.

The V gene is TRBV28, the J gene TRBJ2-7; D remains ambiguous. With 4 bases removed from V and 6 bases from J, the gap between germline ends came to 13 bases. The CDR3 spans 13 residues. Germline V gene data show CDR1 as MDHEN and CDR2 as SYDVKM. The CDR3 bases are TGTGCCAGCAGTTCCCCGGATCTACCCGAGCAGTACTTC. Amino acids: CASSSPDLPEQYF.

This clone occurred once. J is TRBJ1-5 and V is TRBV19; tentatively, D is TRBD1 (6 bases). Germline V gene lookup returns CDR1 LNHDA and CDR2 SQIVND (reference sequence). The ends were cut back, 6 bases at V and 0 bases at J, with 15 bases in the middle. The CDR3 is made up of 16 amino acids. CDR3 residues: CASSRKGGYSNQPQHF. As DNA, the CDR3 is TGTGCCAGTAGCCGTAAAGGGGGTTATAGCAATCAGCCCCAGCATTTT.

The J gene is TRBJ2-7, the V gene TRBV18; D ambiguous. The CDR3 covers 13 residues. Germline V gene sequence: CDR1 KGHSH, CDR2 LQKENI. Trimming took 6 bases from V and 1 from J, leaving 10 bases between them. For the CDR3, the DNA is TGTGCCAGCTCTCAGGTTGAGTCCTACGAGCAGTACTTC. As protein: CASSQVESYEQYF.

The chain combines TRBV11-2 with TRBJ2-7, with 10 bases fitting TRBD1. Losses at the gene ends were 5 bases for V and 3 bases for J; bases not matched to a gene: 10. The CDR3 has 16 residues. CDR1 is SGHAT and CDR2 is FQNNGV in the germline V gene. CDR3 loop: CASSTRPGQGFYEQYF. CDR3 coding DNA: TGTGCCAGCAGCACCCGCCCGGGACAGGGGTTCTACGAGCAGTACTTC.

V usage is TRBV5-4 and J usage is TRBJ1-4; 12 bases fit TRBD1. The CDR3 sequence is 15 residues long. V shed 4 bases, J shed 7 bases, and the junction held 5 bases outside the gene matches. The germline gives CDR1 SGHNT, CDR2 YYREEE (reference sequence). CDR3 coding DNA: TGTGCCAGCAGCCCCGGGACAGGGGGCGTTGAAAAACTGTTTTTT. It codes for CASSPGTGGVEKLFF.